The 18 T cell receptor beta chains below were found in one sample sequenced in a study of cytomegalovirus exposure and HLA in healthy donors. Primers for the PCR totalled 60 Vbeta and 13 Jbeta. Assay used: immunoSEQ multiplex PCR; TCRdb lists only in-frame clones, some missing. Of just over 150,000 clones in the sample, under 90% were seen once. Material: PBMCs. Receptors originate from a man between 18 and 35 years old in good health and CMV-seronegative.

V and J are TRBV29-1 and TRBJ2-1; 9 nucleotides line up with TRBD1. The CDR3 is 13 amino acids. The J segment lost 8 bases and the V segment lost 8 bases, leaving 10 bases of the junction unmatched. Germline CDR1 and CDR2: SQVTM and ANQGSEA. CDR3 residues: CSSIGTGWDEQFF. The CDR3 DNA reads TGCAGCTCCATCGGGACAGGGTGGGATGAGCAGTTCTTC.

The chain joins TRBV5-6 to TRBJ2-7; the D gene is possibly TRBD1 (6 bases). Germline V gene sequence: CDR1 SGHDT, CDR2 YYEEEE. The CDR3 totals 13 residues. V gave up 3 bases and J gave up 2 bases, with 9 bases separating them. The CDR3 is CASSWAGAYEQYF. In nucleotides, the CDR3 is TGTGCCAGCAGCTGGGCAGGGGCCTACGAGCAGTACTTC.

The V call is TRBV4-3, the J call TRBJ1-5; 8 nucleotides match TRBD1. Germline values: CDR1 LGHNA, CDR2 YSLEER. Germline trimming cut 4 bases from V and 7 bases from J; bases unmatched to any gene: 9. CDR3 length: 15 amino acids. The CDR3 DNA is TGCGCCAGCAGCCCAACGACAGGGGTTGGGCAGCCCCAGCATTTT. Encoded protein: CASSPTTGVGQPQHF.

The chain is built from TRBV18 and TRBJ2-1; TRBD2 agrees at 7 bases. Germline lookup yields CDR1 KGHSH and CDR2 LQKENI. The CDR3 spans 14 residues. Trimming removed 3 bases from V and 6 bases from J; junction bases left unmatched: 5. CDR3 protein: CASSPREASNEQFF. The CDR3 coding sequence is TGTGCCAGCTCACCCCGGGAGGCCTCCAATGAGCAGTTCTTC.

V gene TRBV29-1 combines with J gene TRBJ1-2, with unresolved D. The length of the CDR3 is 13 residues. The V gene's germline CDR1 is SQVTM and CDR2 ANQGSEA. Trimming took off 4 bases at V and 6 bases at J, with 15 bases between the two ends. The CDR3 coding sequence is TGCAGCGTTGTTGGCATACCAGGCGATGGCTACACCTTC. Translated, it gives CSVVGIPGDGYTF.

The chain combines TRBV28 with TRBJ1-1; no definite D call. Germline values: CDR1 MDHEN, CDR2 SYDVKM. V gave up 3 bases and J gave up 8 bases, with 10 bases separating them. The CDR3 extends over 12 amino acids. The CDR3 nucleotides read TGTGCCAGCAGTTTCTACAGCCAGGAAGCTTTCTTT. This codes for CASSFYSQEAFF.

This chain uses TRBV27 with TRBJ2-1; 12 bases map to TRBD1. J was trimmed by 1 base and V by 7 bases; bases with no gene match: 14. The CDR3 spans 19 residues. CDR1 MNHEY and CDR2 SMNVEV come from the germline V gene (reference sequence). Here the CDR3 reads CASTGPGQGAKGSYNEQFF. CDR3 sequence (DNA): TGTGCCAGCACTGGGCCGGGACAGGGGGCGAAAGGGTCCTACAATGAGCAGTTCTTC.

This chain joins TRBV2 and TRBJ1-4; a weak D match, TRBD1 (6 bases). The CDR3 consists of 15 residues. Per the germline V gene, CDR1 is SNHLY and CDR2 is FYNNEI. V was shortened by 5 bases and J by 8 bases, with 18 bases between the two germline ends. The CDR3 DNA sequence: TGTGCCAGCAGTCCGCAGGGGTTGGATGGAGAAAAACTGTTTTTT. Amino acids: CASSPQGLDGEKLFF.

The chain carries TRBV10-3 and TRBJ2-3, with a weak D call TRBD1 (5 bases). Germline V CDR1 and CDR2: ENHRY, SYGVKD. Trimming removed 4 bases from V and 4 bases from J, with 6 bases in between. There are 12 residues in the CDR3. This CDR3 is CAISGGADTQYF. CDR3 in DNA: TGTGCCATCAGTGGGGGCGCAGATACGCAGTATTTT.

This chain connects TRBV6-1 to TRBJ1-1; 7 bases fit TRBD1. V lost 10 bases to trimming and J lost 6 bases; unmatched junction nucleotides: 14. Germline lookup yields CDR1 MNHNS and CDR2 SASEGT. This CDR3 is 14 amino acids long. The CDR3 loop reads CATEPDRESAEAFF. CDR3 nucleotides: TGTGCCACCGAACCCGACAGGGAGAGCGCTGAAGCTTTCTTT.

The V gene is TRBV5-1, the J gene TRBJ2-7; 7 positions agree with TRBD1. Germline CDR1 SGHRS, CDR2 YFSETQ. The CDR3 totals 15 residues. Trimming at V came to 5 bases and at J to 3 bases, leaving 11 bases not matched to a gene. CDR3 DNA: TGCGCCAGCAGTACCGACAGGGCGACTCTCTACGAGCAGTACTTC. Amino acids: CASSTDRATLYEQYF.

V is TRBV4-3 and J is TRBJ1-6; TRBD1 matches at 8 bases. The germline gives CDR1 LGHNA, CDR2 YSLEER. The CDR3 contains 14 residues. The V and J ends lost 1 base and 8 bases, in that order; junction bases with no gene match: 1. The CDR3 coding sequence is TGCGCCAGCAGCCAAGGCAGGGGGCATTCACCCCTCCACTTT. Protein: CASSQGRGHSPLHF.

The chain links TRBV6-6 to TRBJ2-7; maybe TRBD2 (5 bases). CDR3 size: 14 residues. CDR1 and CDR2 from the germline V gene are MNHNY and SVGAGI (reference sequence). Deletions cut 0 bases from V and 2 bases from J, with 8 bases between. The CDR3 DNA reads TGTGCCAGCAGTTACTCCCGGGAAGCCTACGAGCAGTACTTC. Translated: CASSYSREAYEQYF.

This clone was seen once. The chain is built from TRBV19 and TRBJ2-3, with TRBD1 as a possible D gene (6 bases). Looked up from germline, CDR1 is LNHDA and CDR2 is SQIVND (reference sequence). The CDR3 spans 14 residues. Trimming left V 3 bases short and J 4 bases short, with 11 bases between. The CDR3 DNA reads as TGTGCCAGTAGTATCAGGGGAACGCCAGATACGCAGTATTTT. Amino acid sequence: CASSIRGTPDTQYF.

The CDR3 region has the DNA TGTGCCAGCAGCCTGGGGGGGCCTACCTACGAGCAGTACTTC. Its protein product is CASSLGGPTYEQYF. This chain joins TRBV28 and TRBJ2-7; maybe TRBD2 (7 bases). Between the trimmed V and J ends, which lost 6 bases and 2 bases, there was a span of 14 bases. Germline CDR1 MDHEN, CDR2 SYDVKM. This CDR3 is 14 amino acids long. The whole variable domain, filled in from reference TRBV28 and TRBJ2-7, reads DVKVTQSSRYLVKRTGEKVFLECVQDMDHENMFWYRQDPGLGLRLIYFSYDVKMKEKGDIPEGYSVSREKKERFSLILESASTNQTSMYLCASSLGGPTYEQYFGPGTRLTVT.

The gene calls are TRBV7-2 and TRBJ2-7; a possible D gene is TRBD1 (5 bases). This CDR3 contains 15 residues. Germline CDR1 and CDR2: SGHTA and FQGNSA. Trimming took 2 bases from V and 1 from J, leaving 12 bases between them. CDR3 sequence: CASSLYAGKSYEQYF. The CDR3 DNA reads TGTGCCAGCAGCTTATATGCAGGGAAGTCCTACGAGCAGTACTTC.

Written as DNA, the CDR3 is TGCGCCAGCCGGGGACAGGAGAACACTGAAGCTTTCTTT. It translates to CASRGQENTEAFF. This rearrangement joins TRBV5-1 to TRBJ1-1; TRBD1 matches 8 bases. V shed 7 bases, J shed 1 base, and the junction held 3 bases outside the gene matches. Germline loops: CDR1 SGHRS, CDR2 YFSETQ. The CDR3 totals 13 residues. Supplemented by reference TRBV5-1 and TRBJ1-1, the full variable domain reads KAGVTQTPRYLIKTRGQQVTLSCSPISGHRSVSWYQQTPGQGLQFLFEYFSETQRNKGNFPGRFSGRQFSNSRSEMNVSTLELGDSALYLCASRGQENTEAFFGQGTRLTVV.

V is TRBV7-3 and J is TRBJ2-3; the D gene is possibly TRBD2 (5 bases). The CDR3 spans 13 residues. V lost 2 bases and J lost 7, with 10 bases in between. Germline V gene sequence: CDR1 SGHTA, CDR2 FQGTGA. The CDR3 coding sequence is TGTGCCAGCAGCTTATCCGGAGGAAATACGCAGTATTTT. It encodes CASSLSGGNTQYF.